These T cell receptor beta chains were read from a single sample in a study of blood T cell repertoires in COVID-19. Libraries were prepared by immunoSEQ multiplex PCR; TCRdb keeps only in-frame clonotypes and omits some of them. The sample includes tens of thousands of clones, approximately 88% seen only once; the top ten take roughly a tenth. Sequenced: peripheral blood. The receptors here all came from a man aged 25 to 45 with COVID-19, enrolled during active disease. CDR3s include the opening cysteine and the closing phenylalanine or tryptophan. Each record gives: V gene, CDR3 protein.

v_gene: TRBV5-6
CDR3aa: CASSLSTTDTQYF

v_gene: TRBV9
CDR3aa: CASSVVFDEQFF

v_gene: TRBV2
CDR3aa: CATRTASGSYEQYF

v_gene: TRBV6-5
CDR3aa: CASSLQGEVNTEAFF

v_gene: TRBV19
CDR3aa: CASSIPEVLNGYTF

v_gene: TRBV5-4
CDR3aa: CASSLSREEDEQYF

v_gene: TRBV7-9
CDR3aa: CASSSLTGRGTDTQYF

v_gene: TRBV6-5
CDR3aa: CASSRGPLPPDTQYF

v_gene: TRBV30
CDR3aa: CAWIPGGGYEQYF

v_gene: TRBV29-1
CDR3aa: CSVRGQAYEQYF